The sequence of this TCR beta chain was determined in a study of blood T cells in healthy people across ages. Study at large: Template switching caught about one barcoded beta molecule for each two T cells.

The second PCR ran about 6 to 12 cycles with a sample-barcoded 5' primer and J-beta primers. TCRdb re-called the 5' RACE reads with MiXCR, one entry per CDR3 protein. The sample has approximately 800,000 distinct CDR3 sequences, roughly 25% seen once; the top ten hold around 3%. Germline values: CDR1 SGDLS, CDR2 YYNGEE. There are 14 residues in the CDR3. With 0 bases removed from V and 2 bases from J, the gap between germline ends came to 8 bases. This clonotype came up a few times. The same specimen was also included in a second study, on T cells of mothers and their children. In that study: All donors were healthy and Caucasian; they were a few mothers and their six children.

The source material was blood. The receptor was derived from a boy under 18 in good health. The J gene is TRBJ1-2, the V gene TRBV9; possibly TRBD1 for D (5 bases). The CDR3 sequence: CASSVDWGNYGYTF. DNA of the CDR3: TGTGCCAGCAGCGTAGACTGGGGGAACTATGGCTACACCTTC.